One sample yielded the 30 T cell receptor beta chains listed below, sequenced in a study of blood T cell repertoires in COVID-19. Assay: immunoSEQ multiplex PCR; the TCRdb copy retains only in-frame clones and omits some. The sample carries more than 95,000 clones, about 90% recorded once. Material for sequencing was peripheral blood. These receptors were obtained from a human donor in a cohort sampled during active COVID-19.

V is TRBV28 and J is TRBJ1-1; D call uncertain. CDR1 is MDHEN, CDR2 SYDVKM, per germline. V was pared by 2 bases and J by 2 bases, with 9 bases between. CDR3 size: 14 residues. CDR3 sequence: CASSLGQVNTEAFF. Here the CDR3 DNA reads TGTGCCAGCAGTTTAGGGCAGGTCAACACTGAAGCTTTCTTT.

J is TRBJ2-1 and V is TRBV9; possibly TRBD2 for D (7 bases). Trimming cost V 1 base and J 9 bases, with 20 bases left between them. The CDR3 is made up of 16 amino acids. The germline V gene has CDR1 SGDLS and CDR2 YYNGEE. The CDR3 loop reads CASSVSWGGPLLEQFF. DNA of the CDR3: TGTGCCAGCAGCGTATCATGGGGGGGCCCTCTACTTGAGCAGTTCTTC.

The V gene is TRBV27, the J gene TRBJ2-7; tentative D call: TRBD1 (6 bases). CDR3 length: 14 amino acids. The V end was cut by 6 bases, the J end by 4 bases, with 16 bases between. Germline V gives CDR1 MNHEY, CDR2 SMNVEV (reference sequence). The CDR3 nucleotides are TGTGCCAGCAGCGAAACGTCAGGGGATTACGAGCAGTACTTC. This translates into CASSETSGDYEQYF.

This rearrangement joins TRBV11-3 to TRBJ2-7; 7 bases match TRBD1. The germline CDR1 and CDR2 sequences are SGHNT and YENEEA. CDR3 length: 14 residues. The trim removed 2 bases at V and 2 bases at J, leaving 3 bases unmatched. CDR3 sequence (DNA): TGTGCCAGCAGCTTAACAGGGGACGCCTACGAGCAGTACTTC. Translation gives CASSLTGDAYEQYF.

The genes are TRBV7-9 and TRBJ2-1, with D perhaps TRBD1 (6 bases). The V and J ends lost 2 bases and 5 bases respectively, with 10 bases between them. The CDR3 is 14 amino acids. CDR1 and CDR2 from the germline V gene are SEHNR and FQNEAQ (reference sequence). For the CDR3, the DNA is TGTGCCAGCAGCTTATTACAGGGAAACAATGAGCAGTTCTTC. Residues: CASSLLQGNNEQFF.

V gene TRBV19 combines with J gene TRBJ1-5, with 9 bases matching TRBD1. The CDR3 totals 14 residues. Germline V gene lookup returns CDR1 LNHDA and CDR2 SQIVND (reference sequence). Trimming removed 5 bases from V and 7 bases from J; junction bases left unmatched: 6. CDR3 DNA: TGTGCCAGTAGTGGAACAGGGGGCAGGCAGCCCCAGCATTTT. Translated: CASSGTGGRQPQHF.

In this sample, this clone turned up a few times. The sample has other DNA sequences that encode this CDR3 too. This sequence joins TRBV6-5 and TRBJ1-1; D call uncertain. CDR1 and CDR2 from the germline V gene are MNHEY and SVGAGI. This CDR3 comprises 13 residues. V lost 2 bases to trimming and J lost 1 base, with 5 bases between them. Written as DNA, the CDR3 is TGTGCCAGCAGTTACGGCAGGAACACTGAAGCTTTCTTT. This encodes CASSYGRNTEAFF.

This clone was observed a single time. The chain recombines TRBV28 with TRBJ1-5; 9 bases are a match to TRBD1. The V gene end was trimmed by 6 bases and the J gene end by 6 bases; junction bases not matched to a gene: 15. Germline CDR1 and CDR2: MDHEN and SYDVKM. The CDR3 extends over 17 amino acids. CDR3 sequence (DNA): TGTGCCAGCAGCTTCACTGGACAGGGGCAAGATGGTCAGCCCCAGCATTTT. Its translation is CASSFTGQGQDGQPQHF.

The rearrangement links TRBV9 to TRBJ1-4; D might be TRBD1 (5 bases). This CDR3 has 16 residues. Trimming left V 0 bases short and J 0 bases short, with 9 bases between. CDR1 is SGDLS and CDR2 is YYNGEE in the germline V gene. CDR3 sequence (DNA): TGTGCCAGCAGCGTAGACCAGGGCGCAACTAATGAAAAACTGTTTTTT. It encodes CASSVDQGATNEKLFF.

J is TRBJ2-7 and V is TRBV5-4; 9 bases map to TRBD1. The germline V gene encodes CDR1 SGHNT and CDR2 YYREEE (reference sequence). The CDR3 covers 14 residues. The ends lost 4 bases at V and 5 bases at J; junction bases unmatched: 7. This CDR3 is CASSADRGRNEQYF. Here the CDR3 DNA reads TGTGCCAGCAGCGCGGACAGGGGTCGCAACGAGCAGTACTTC. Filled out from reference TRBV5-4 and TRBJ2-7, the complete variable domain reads ETGVTQSPTHLIKTRGQQVTLRCSSQSGHNTVSWYQQALGQGPQFIFQYYREEENGRGNFPPRFSGLQFPNYSSELNVNALELDDSALYLCASSADRGRNEQYFGPGTRLTVT.

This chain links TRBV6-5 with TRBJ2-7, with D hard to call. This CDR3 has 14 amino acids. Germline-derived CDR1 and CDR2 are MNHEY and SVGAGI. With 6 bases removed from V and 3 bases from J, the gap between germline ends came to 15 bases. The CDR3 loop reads CASRGSPFNYEQYF. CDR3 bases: TGTGCCAGCAGGGGCTCCCCGTTCAACTACGAGCAGTACTTC.

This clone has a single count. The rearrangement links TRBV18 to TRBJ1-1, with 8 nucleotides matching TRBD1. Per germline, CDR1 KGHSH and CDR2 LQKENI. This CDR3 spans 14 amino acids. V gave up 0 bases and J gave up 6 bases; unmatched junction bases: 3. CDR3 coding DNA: TGTGCCAGCTCACCACCGGACAGGGACCCTGAAGCTTTCTTT. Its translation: CASSPPDRDPEAFF.

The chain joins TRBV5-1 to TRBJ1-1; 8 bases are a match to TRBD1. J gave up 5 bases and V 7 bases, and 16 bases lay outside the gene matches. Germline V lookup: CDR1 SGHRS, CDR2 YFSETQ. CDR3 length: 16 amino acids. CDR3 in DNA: TGCGCCAGCTCGGACAGGGAAGAGTTGGGTCGGACTGAAGCTTTCTTT. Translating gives CASSDREELGRTEAFF.

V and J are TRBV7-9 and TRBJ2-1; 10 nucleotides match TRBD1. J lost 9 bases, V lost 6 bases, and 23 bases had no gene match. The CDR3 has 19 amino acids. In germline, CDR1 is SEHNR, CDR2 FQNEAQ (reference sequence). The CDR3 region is CASSRPPGQGTPKHSEQFF. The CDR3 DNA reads TGTGCCAGCAGTCGACCTCCGGGACAGGGGACTCCTAAACATTCTGAGCAGTTCTTC.

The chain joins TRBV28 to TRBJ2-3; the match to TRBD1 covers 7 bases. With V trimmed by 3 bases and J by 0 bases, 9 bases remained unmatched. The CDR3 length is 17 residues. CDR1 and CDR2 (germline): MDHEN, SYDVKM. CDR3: CASSFGAGQASTDTQYF. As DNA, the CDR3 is TGTGCCAGCAGTTTTGGTGCTGGACAGGCGAGCACAGATACGCAGTATTTT.

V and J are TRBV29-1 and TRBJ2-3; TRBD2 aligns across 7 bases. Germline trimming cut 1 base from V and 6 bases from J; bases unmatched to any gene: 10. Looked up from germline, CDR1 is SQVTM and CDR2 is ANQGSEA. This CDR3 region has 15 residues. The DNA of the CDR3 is TGCAGCGTTGAAGGGGAAGGGAGGGCCGGGGATACGCAGTATTTT. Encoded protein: CSVEGEGRAGDTQYF.

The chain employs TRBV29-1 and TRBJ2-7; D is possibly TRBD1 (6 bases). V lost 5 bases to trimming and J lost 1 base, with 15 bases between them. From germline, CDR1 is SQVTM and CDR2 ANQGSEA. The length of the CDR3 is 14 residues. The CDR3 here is CSVSGRGLSYEQYF. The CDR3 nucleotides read TGCAGCGTTTCAGGCAGGGGTTTATCCTACGAGCAGTACTTC.

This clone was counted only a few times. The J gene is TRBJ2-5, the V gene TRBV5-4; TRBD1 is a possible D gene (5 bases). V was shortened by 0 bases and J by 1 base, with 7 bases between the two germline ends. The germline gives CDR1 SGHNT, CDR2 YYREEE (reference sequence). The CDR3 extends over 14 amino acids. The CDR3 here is CASSLDRSQETQYF. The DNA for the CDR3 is TGTGCCAGCAGCTTGGACAGGAGCCAAGAGACCCAGTACTTC.

The CDR3 protein is CASSVASGTEASPLHF. The CDR3 DNA reads as TGTGCCAGCAGCGTAGCTTCTGGGACAGAAGCTTCACCCCTCCACTTT. The rearrangement joins TRBV9 to TRBJ1-6; 7 bases map to TRBD1. Germline V CDR1 and CDR2: SGDLS, YYNGEE. The CDR3 has 16 residues. V gave up 0 bases and J gave up 9 bases; unmatched junction bases: 9. The full variable domain, its missing parts supplied by reference TRBV9 and TRBJ1-6, is DSGVTQTPKHLITATGQRVTLRCSPRSGDLSVYWYQQSLDQGLQFLIQYYNGEERAKGNILERFSAQQFPDLHSELNLSSLELGDSALYFCASSVASGTEASPLHFGNGTRLTVT.

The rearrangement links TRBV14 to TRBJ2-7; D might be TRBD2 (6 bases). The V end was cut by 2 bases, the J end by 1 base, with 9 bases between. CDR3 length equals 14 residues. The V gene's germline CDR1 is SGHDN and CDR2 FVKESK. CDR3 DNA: TGTGCCAGCAGCCAACGGGGGATATCCTACGAGCAGTACTTC. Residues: CASSQRGISYEQYF. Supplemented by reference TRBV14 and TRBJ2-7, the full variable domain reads EAGVTQFPSHSVIEKGQTVTLRCDPISGHDNLYWYRRVMGKEIKFLLHFVKESKQDESGMPNNRFLAERTGGTYSTLKVQPAELEDSGVYFCASSQRGISYEQYFGPGTRLTVT.

The CDR3 region is CASAVLNEQFF. The CDR3 coding sequence is TGTGCCAGCGCGGTGCTAAATGAGCAGTTCTTC. The chain links TRBV3-1 (or the pseudogene TRBV3-2) to TRBJ2-1; no clear D gene. The CDR3 sequence is 11 residues long. Trimming took 8 bases from V and 7 from J, leaving 9 bases between them. CDR1 and CDR2 from the germline V gene are LGHDT and YNNKEL (reference sequence).

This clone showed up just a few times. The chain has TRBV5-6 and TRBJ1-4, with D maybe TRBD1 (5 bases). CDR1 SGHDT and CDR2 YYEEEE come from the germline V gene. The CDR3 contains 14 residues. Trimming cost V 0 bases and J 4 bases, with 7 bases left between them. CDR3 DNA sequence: TGTGCCAGCAGCTTGGACAGGCTTAATGAAAAACTGTTTTTT. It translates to CASSLDRLNEKLFF.

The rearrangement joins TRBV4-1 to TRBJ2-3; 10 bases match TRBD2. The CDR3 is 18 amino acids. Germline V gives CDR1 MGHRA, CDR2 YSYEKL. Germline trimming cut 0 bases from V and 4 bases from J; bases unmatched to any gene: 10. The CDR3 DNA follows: TGCGCCAGCAGCCAAGATACACTAGCGGGACTACGGTCAGATACGCAGTATTTT. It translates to CASSQDTLAGLRSDTQYF.

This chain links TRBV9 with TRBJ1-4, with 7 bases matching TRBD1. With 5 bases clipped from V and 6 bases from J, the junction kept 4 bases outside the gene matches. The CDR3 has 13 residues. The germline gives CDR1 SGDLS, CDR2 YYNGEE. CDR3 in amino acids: CASRRTGDEKLFF. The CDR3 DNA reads TGTGCCAGCAGGCGGACAGGTGATGAAAAACTGTTTTTT. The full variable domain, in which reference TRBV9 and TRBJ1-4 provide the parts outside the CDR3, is DSGVTQTPKHLITATGQRVTLRCSPRSGDLSVYWYQQSLDQGLQFLIQYYNGEERAKGNILERFSAQQFPDLHSELNLSSLELGDSALYFCASRRTGDEKLFFGSGTQLSVL.

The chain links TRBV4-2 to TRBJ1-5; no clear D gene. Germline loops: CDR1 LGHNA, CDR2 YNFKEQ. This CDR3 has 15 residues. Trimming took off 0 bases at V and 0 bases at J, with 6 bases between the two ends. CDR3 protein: CASSQEEYSNQPQHF. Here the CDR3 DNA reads TGTGCCAGCAGCCAAGAGGAGTATAGCAATCAGCCCCAGCATTTT.

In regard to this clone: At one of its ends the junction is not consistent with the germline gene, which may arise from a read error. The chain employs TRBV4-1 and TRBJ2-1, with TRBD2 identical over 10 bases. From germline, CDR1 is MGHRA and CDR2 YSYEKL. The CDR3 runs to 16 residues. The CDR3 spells CASSRNKESSGRILLF. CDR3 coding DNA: TGCGCCAGCAGCCGTAACAAGGAGTCTAGCGGGAGAATTTTACTCTTC.

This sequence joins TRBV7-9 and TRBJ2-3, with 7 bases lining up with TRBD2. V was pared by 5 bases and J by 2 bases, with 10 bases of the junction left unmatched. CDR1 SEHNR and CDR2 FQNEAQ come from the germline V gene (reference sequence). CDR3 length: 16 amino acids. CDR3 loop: CASSRRAGTYTDTQYF. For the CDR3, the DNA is TGTGCCAGCAGCCGTCGAGCGGGGACTTACACAGATACGCAGTATTTT.

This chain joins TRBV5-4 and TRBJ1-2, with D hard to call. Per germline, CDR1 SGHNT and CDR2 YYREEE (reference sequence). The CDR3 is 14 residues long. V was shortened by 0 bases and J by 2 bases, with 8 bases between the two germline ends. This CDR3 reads CASSLESVNYGYTF. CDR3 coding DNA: TGTGCCAGCAGCTTGGAGAGCGTGAACTATGGCTACACCTTC.

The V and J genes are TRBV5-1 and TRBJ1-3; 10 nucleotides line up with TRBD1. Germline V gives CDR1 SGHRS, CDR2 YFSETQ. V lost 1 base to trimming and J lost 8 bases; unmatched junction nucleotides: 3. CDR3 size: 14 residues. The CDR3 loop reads CASSLSGTGDTIYF. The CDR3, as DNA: TGCGCCAGCAGCTTGTCCGGGACAGGGGACACCATATATTTT.

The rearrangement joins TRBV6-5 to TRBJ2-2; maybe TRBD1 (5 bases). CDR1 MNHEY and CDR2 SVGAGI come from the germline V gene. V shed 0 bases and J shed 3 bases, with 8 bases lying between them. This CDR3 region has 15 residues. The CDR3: CASSYSGVHTGELFF. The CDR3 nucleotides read TGTGCCAGCAGTTACTCAGGGGTTCACACCGGGGAGCTGTTTTTT.